Listed below are T cell receptor beta chains from one sample, sequenced in a study of CD8 T cells in Susac syndrome. In TCRdb, the immunoSEQ multiplex PCR reads were re-called with MiXCR into one record per CDR3 protein. The repertoire includes about 300,000 distinct CDR3 sequences, around 91% of them detected once, and around 0.2% sits in the top ten. The sample comprised CD8+ T cells from PBMCs. The source is a human donor with multiple sclerosis. The CDR3 runs from the conserved cysteine through the conserved F or W. D genes are given only for firm matches. Clone size is shown for a subset of rows, as once, few, many or a class of expanded clone.

>once|TRBD2|TRBV9|TRBJ2-7
CASSGGTSASYEQYF
TGTGCCAGCAGCGGGGGGACTAGCGCTAGCTACGAGCAGTACTTC
>NA|TRBD1|TRBV6-2/TRBV6-3|TRBJ2-7
CASSYSRDRGYEQYF
TGTGCCAGCAGTTACTCCCGGGACAGGGGCTACGAGCAGTACTTC
>few|TRBD1|TRBV12-3/TRBV12-4|TRBJ2-7
CASSSPTGTGDYEQYF
TGTGCCAGCAGTTCCCCGACCGGGACAGGGGACTACGAGCAGTACTTC
>NA|NA|TRBV30|TRBJ1-3
CAWSVGVPSGNTIYF
TGTGCCTGGAGTGTCGGGGTACCCTCTGGAAACACCATATATTTT
>NA|NA|TRBV7-9|TRBJ1-5
CASSPGGSYSNQPQHF
TGTGCCAGCAGCCCTGGCGGGAGCTATAGCAATCAGCCCCAGCATTTT
>NA|NA|TRBV20-1|TRBJ2-1
CSARSGYSEQFF
TGCAGTGCTAGATCGGGGTATAGTGAGCAGTTCTTC
>NA|NA|TRBV7-2|TRBJ2-1
CASSFGTFLAEQFF
TGTGCCAGCAGCTTCGGGACATTCTTGGCTGAGCAGTTCTTC
>NA|TRBD2|TRBV3-1|TRBJ2-3
CASSHTLADSRTDTQYF
TGTGCCAGCAGCCATACTCTAGCGGATTCTCGCACAGATACGCAGTATTTT
>NA|TRBD2|TRBV4-1|TRBJ2-7
CASSPAGGPLTYEQYF
TGCGCCAGCAGCCCAGCGGGAGGGCCTTTGACCTACGAGCAGTACTTC
>NA|TRBD1|TRBV25-1|TRBJ1-6
CASSAPGQGNSPLHF
TGTGCCAGCAGTGCTCCGGGACAGGGGAATTCACCCCTCCACTTT
>once|NA|TRBV12-3/TRBV12-4|TRBJ2-6
CATGGGNVLTF
TGTGCCACCGGAGGTGGGAACGTCCTGACTTTC
>NA|NA|TRBV28|TRBJ1-5
CASSLIQSDQPQHF
TGTGCCAGCAGTTTAATCCAGTCCGATCAGCCCCAGCATTTT
>NA|TRBD1|TRBV6-4|TRBJ1-1
CASSITGENTEAFF
TGTGCCAGCAGTATAACAGGGGAGAACACTGAAGCTTTCTTT
>NA|NA|TRBV2|TRBJ1-3
CASRTTDVLGNTIYF
TGTGCCAGCAGAACAACAGATGTCCTTGGAAACACCATATATTTT
>once|TRBD1|TRBV30|TRBJ1-1
CAWRDGQGGTEAFF
TGTGCCTGGAGGGATGGACAGGGGGGGACTGAAGCTTTCTTT
>NA|NA|TRBV5-1|TRBJ2-3
CASSGGTSSTDTQYF
TGCGCCAGCAGCGGGGGGACATCTAGCACAGATACGCAGTATTTT
>NA|NA|TRBV7-9|TRBJ2-7
CASSLARFSPTPYEQYF
TGTGCCAGCAGCTTAGCCCGGTTCTCCCCGACACCCTACGAGCAGTACTTC
>NA|NA|TRBV28|TRBJ1-5
CASSLELRQPQHF
TGTGCCAGCAGTTTAGAGCTAAGACAGCCCCAGCATTTT
>NA|TRBD1|TRBV3-1|TRBJ1-2
CASSHEDRGRNYGYTF
TGTGCCAGCAGCCATGAAGACAGGGGGCGAAACTATGGCTACACCTTC
>NA|NA|TRBV30|TRBJ2-7
CAWKDRPDEQYF
TGTGCCTGGAAAGACAGGCCGGACGAGCAGTACTTC
>NA|NA|TRBV5-6|TRBJ2-7
CASSSDAPYEQYF
TGTGCCAGCAGCTCGGACGCCCCCTACGAGCAGTACTTC
>once|TRBD1|TRBV7-8|TRBJ2-7
CASSPGQGLEQYF
TGTGCCAGCAGCCCCGGACAGGGTCTCGAGCAGTACTTC
>NA|NA|TRBV5-1|TRBJ2-7
CASSSASLYYEQYF
TGCGCCAGCAGCTCGGCATCCTTATACTACGAGCAGTACTTC
>NA|TRBD2|TRBV20-1|TRBJ2-3
CSASTTRDYSTDTQYF
TGCAGTGCTAGCACTACTAGGGACTATAGCACAGATACGCAGTATTTT
>NA|NA|TRBV20-1|TRBJ1-4
CSARRIFNEKLFF
TGCAGTGCTCGACGAATCTTTAATGAAAAACTGTTTTTT
>NA|TRBD2|TRBV19|TRBJ2-7
CASKLAGVHEQYF
TGTGCCAGTAAACTAGCGGGAGTGCACGAGCAGTACTTC
>NA|TRBD2|TRBV6-1|TRBJ2-7
CASSGSTGLVSYEQYF
TGTGCCAGCAGTGGCTCCACCGGACTAGTGAGCTACGAGCAGTACTTC